This T cell receptor beta chain was profiled in a study of breast tumors, draining lymph nodes, adjacent tissues. This clonotype has just one count. TCRdb fed the multiplex PCR reads into MiXCR, producing one record per CDR3 protein. Here the sample spans about 80,000 distinct CDR3 sequences, roughly 19% being singletons. The V segment lost 5 bases and the J segment 10 bases; nucleotides outside the gene matches: 23. The germline CDR1 and CDR2 sequences are SGHTA and FQGNSA. CDR3 length: 18 amino acids. Breast cancer patients provided tissue from their axillary draining lymph nodes. Material: axillary lymph node tissue. This TCR derives from a female donor with breast cancer. Some clones in this sample may be carry-over from other donors' samples. The chain has TRBV7-2 and TRBJ2-5, with 9 bases that match TRBD1. The CDR3 reads CASSRHEKQGAQPRDQYF. The CDR3 DNA follows: TGTGCCAGCAGCCGACACGAAAAACAGGGGGCCCAGCCAAGAGACCAGTACTTC. Together with reference TRBV7-2 and TRBJ2-5, the CDR3 gives the full variable domain: GAGVSQSPSNKVTEKGKDVELRCDPISGHTALYWYRQSLGQGLEFLIYFQGNSAPDKSGLPSDRFSAERTGGSVSTLTIQRTQQEDSAVYLCASSRHEKQGAQPRDQYFGPGTRLLVL.